This T cell receptor beta chain was obtained from a study of blood T cell repertoires in COVID-19. Study in general: Samples came from the United States, Italy and Spain, spanning acute and convalescent COVID-19.

There are 11 residues in the CDR3. The ends were cut back, 6 bases at V and 5 bases at J, with 6 bases in the middle. CDR1 is SNHLY and CDR2 is FYNNEI in the germline V gene. Authors' analysis steps: Counts of nucleated cells, estimated from reference gene primer amplification, were obtained. Using immunoSEQ multiplex PCR, the repertoire was profiled, and TCRdb retains in-frame clones only, with some absent. The DNA was the basis for D and trimming; V, J and clone size are from that table. Among under 350,000 clones listed, 89% were seen once. The chain recombines TRBV2 with TRBJ2-3; D gene ambiguous. The sequencing input was peripheral blood. The clonotype originates from a man in his forties or fifties with acute or convalescent COVID-19. The CDR3 DNA is TGTGCCAGCAGAGAGGAAGATACGCAGTATTTT. Its protein is CASREEDTQYF. Together with reference TRBV2 and TRBJ2-3, the CDR3 gives the full variable domain: EPEVTQTPSHQVTQMGQEVILRCVPISNHLYFYWYRQILGQKVEFLVSFYNNEISEKSEIFDDQFSVERPDGSNFTLKIRSTKLEDSAMYFCASREEDTQYFGPGTRLTVL.